This TCR beta chain was sequenced during a study of cytomegalovirus exposure and HLA in healthy donors. The PCR was carried out with 60 Vbeta primers and 13 Jbeta primers. Generated by immunoSEQ multiplex PCR, the TCRdb table keeps only in-frame clones and is missing some. The sample holds about 100,000 clones; roughly 85% are singletons and the top ten take 5.8%. Study results and limitations: With later analysis, a missense DCLRE1C variant became linked to TCR beta V- and J-gene trimming. Donors were assumed by presence/absence analyses to have roughly uniform sequencing depth. In a later analysis, compared with equally common non-associated chains, HLA-associated beta chains were more expanded.

This CDR3 comprises 12 residues. Per the germline V gene, CDR1 is LNHDA and CDR2 is SQIVND (reference sequence). The ends were cut back, 3 bases at V and 4 bases at J, with 6 bases in the middle. In regard to this clone: Its antigen is as yet unknown.

This clonotype was obtained from a man aged 60 to 69 in good health and CMV-seropositive. This chain links TRBV19 with TRBJ1-1, with D tentatively TRBD1 (5 bases). Sequencing input: PBMCs. The CDR3 nucleotides read TGTGCCAGTAGTATGGGGCTCACTGAAGCTTTCTTT. Translation gives CASSMGLTEAFF. Together with reference TRBV19 and TRBJ1-1, the CDR3 gives the full variable domain: DGGITQSPKYLFRKEGQNVTLSCEQNLNHDAMYWYRQDPGQGLRLIYYSQIVNDFQKGDIAEGYSVSREKKESFPLTVTSAQKNPTAFYLCASSMGLTEAFFGQGTRLTVV.